This TCR beta chain was retrieved from a study of T-cell reconstitution after alpha-beta-depleted transplantation in children. Germline V gene data show CDR1 as MNHEY and CDR2 as SVGAGI. V lost 8 bases, J lost 0 bases, and 16 bases lay in between. The CDR3 runs to 15 residues. In the case of this clonotype: What it recognizes is unknown.

Unique molecular identifiers tagged the TCRbeta library. TCRdb reprocessed the PCR reads via MiXCR and lists one record per CDR3 protein. The profile covers about 980,000 distinct CDR3 sequences, with under 30% appearing a single time and roughly 28% taken by the ten largest. General study findings and limits: Several hundred rapidly expanded clones from non-depleted graft cells reportedly supplied alpha-beta T cells about two months post-transplant. Some patients owed their high day-60 TCRbeta diversity to surviving recipient T cells and thymic progenitors.

This sequence originates from a boy under two years old who had a stem cell transplant for SCID, so the T cells may come from the graft donor. The genes are TRBV6-5 and TRBJ1-1; D ambiguous. This sample comprised PBMCs, mostly from graft donor cells, obtained 360 days after TCRalphabeta/CD19-depleted stem cell transplant. CDR3 sequence: CASHLGRGVNTEAFF. In DNA, the CDR3 is TGTGCCAGCCATTTAGGTCGCGGGGTGAACACTGAAGCTTTCTTT.